The rows below give T cell receptor beta chains drawn from one sample of a study of OX40 agonist ivuxolimab in advanced cancers. Some clones are missing from TCRdb's copy, which holds only in-frame ones; the method was immunoSEQ multiplex PCR. Of under 85,000 clones listed, 80% to 90% are singletons. The sequenced sample was CD4+ or CD8+ T cells sorted from blood, obtained in a trial of the OX40 agonist ivuxolimab. The receptor source for this set is an adult with an advanced solid tumor such as melanoma, head and neck, liver or kidney cancer. Both conserved end residues are part of each CDR3. The D gene is left open where the match is weak. Rows give clone size only sometimes, using once, few, many, or a class for an expanded clone.

d_gene: -; j_gene: TRBJ1-2; v_gene: TRBV2; abundance: -; CDR3nt: TGTGCCAGCACTAAGGGTTTCGGCTACACCTTC; CDR3aa: CASTKGFGYTF
d_gene: TRBD2; j_gene: TRBJ2-7; v_gene: TRBV14; abundance: -; CDR3nt: TGTGCCAGCAGCCGGCCGGGACTAGTTGGCGAGCAGTACTTC; CDR3aa: CASSRPGLVGEQYF
d_gene: -; j_gene: TRBJ2-3; v_gene: TRBV10-2; abundance: -; CDR3nt: TGCGCCAGCAGTGAGAGGAAGGGGCGGGCAGATACGCAGTATTTT; CDR3aa: CASSERKGRADTQYF
d_gene: -; j_gene: TRBJ2-6; v_gene: TRBV9; abundance: once; CDR3nt: TGTGCCAGCAGCGTAGGCCCAAGTGGGGCCAACGTCCTGACTTTC; CDR3aa: CASSVGPSGANVLTF
d_gene: TRBD1; j_gene: TRBJ2-1; v_gene: TRBV19; abundance: -; CDR3nt: TGTGCCAGTACCTACGACAGGGGGCATCCCAATGAGCAGTTCTTC; CDR3aa: CASTYDRGHPNEQFF
d_gene: -; j_gene: TRBJ1-2; v_gene: TRBV7-3; abundance: -; CDR3nt: TGTGCCAGCAGCTTGGACGGTCGGTATGGCTACACCTTC; CDR3aa: CASSLDGRYGYTF
d_gene: -; j_gene: TRBJ1-1; v_gene: TRBV28; abundance: -; CDR3nt: TGTGCCAGCAGTTCACCGAGCGGGGCCCGGACCGAAGCTTTCTTT; CDR3aa: CASSSPSGARTEAFF
d_gene: -; j_gene: TRBJ2-3; v_gene: TRBV18; abundance: -; CDR3nt: TGTGCCAGCTCACCACCGGTAAGGGGAGAGTCAGATACGCAGTATTTT; CDR3aa: CASSPPVRGESDTQYF
d_gene: -; j_gene: TRBJ2-7; v_gene: TRBV2; abundance: -; CDR3nt: TGTGCCAGCAGTTGGGGATCGAACTCCTACGAGCAGTACTTC; CDR3aa: CASSWGSNSYEQYF
d_gene: -; j_gene: TRBJ2-3; v_gene: TRBV6-6; abundance: -; CDR3nt: TGTGCCAGCAGTGACACAGATACGCAGTATTTT; CDR3aa: CASSDTDTQYF
d_gene: TRBD1; j_gene: TRBJ2-7; v_gene: TRBV6-6; abundance: once; CDR3nt: TGTGCCAGCAGTTACCGGGACAGGGTTCGCGAGCAGTACTTC; CDR3aa: CASSYRDRVREQYF
d_gene: TRBD1; j_gene: TRBJ1-6; v_gene: TRBV7-3; abundance: once; CDR3nt: TGTGCCAGCAGCTTAACAGGGGGCTCTAATTCACCCCTCCACTTT; CDR3aa: CASSLTGGSNSPLHF
d_gene: TRBD1; j_gene: TRBJ2-1; v_gene: TRBV4-3; abundance: -; CDR3nt: TGCGCCAGCAGCCAGCAAGCGATAGACAGGGGGCTCTACAATGAGCAGTTCTTC; CDR3aa: CASSQQAIDRGLYNEQFF
d_gene: -; j_gene: TRBJ2-7; v_gene: TRBV19; abundance: -; CDR3nt: TGTGCCAGTAGTATTGGCGAGAGGCAGTACTTC; CDR3aa: CASSIGERQYF
d_gene: -; j_gene: TRBJ2-1; v_gene: TRBV28; abundance: -; CDR3nt: TGTGCCAGCAGCAGGCGAAATGAGCAGTTCTTC; CDR3aa: CASSRRNEQFF
d_gene: TRBD2; j_gene: TRBJ2-7; v_gene: TRBV7-6; abundance: -; CDR3nt: TGTGCCAGCAGCTTAGGGGCTAGCGGGAGGGGAGAGCAGTACTTC; CDR3aa: CASSLGASGRGEQYF
d_gene: TRBD1; j_gene: TRBJ1-5; v_gene: TRBV5-8; abundance: -; CDR3nt: TGTGCCAGCAGCTTGAGTCAGGGGGCCTTCAGCAATCAGCCCCAGCATTTT; CDR3aa: CASSLSQGAFSNQPQHF
d_gene: -; j_gene: TRBJ2-3; v_gene: TRBV5-6; abundance: -; CDR3nt: TGTGCCAGCAGCGGACTTTGGCGGGCCACAGATACGCAGTATTTT; CDR3aa: CASSGLWRATDTQYF
d_gene: -; j_gene: TRBJ1-6; v_gene: TRBV9; abundance: -; CDR3nt: TGTGCCAGCAGCGTCGGGACAATGGGGTTGAGCTCCTATAATTCACCCCTCCACTTT; CDR3aa: CASSVGTMGLSSYNSPLHF
d_gene: TRBD1; j_gene: TRBJ1-4; v_gene: TRBV27; abundance: -; CDR3nt: TGTGCCAGCAGTGGGACAGGCTATAATGAAAAACTGTTTTTT; CDR3aa: CASSGTGYNEKLFF
d_gene: -; j_gene: TRBJ2-4; v_gene: TRBV27; abundance: -; CDR3nt: TGTGCCAGCAGCCGAGGGGGGGGGCGGGGCAAAAACATTCAGTACTTC; CDR3aa: CASSRGGGRGKNIQYF
d_gene: TRBD2; j_gene: TRBJ2-1; v_gene: TRBV6-6; abundance: -; CDR3nt: TGTGCCAGCAGTCCATCTAAAGCGGGAGATCCGTTCTTC; CDR3aa: CASSPSKAGDPFF
d_gene: -; j_gene: TRBJ2-2; v_gene: TRBV28; abundance: -; CDR3nt: TGTGCCAGCAGTCGATCGAACACCGGGGAGCTGTTTTTT; CDR3aa: CASSRSNTGELFF
d_gene: -; j_gene: TRBJ2-7; v_gene: TRBV6-1; abundance: once; CDR3nt: TGTGCCAGCAGTGAATGGACAGCTACCTACGAGCAGTACTTC; CDR3aa: CASSEWTATYEQYF
d_gene: -; j_gene: TRBJ1-5; v_gene: TRBV14; abundance: -; CDR3nt: TGTGCCAGCAGCCTAGACAGGATCAGCCCCCAGCATTTT; CDR3aa: CASSLDRISPQHF
d_gene: -; j_gene: TRBJ2-2; v_gene: TRBV7-3; abundance: -; CDR3nt: TGTGCCAGCAGCCGCGGGCTACAAGGTCTCACCGGGGAGCTGTTTTTT; CDR3aa: CASSRGLQGLTGELFF
d_gene: -; j_gene: TRBJ1-4; v_gene: TRBV29-1; abundance: -; CDR3nt: TGCAGCGTGTTACGAGGATTTGGGGATGAAAAACTGTTTTTT; CDR3aa: CSVLRGFGDEKLFF
d_gene: TRBD2; j_gene: TRBJ2-7; v_gene: TRBV5-6; abundance: -; CDR3nt: TGTGCCAGCAAAACTAGCGGGAGGTACGAGCAGTACTTC; CDR3aa: CASKTSGRYEQYF
d_gene: -; j_gene: TRBJ2-2; v_gene: TRBV2; abundance: once; CDR3nt: TGTGCCAGCACCCCGACTGGGGGAACCGGGGAGCTGTTTTTT; CDR3aa: CASTPTGGTGELFF
d_gene: -; j_gene: TRBJ1-2; v_gene: TRBV28; abundance: -; CDR3nt: TGTGCCACCGACCGGGACGGCAACTATGGCTACACCTTC; CDR3aa: CATDRDGNYGYTF
d_gene: -; j_gene: TRBJ2-7; v_gene: TRBV11-2; abundance: -; CDR3nt: TGTGCCAGCAGCTTACAGTTCGGCTACGAGCAGTACTTC; CDR3aa: CASSLQFGYEQYF
d_gene: TRBD1; j_gene: TRBJ2-7; v_gene: TRBV6-1; abundance: -; CDR3nt: TGTGCCAGCAGGACTTTAACAGGGGGGTACGAGCAGTACTTC; CDR3aa: CASRTLTGGYEQYF
d_gene: TRBD2; j_gene: TRBJ2-3; v_gene: TRBV28; abundance: -; CDR3nt: TGTGCCAGCAGGGCCGCGGGAGGAGGGATGTCAGATACGCAGTATTTT; CDR3aa: CASRAAGGGMSDTQYF
d_gene: -; j_gene: TRBJ1-5; v_gene: TRBV6-1; abundance: -; CDR3nt: TGTGCCAGCTATAATAGGGGCAATCAGCCCCAGCATTTT; CDR3aa: CASYNRGNQPQHF
d_gene: TRBD1; j_gene: TRBJ2-2; v_gene: TRBV5-1; abundance: once; CDR3nt: TGCGCCAGCAGCTTCCGGGACAGACACACCGGGGAGCTGTTTTTT; CDR3aa: CASSFRDRHTGELFF
d_gene: TRBD1; j_gene: TRBJ2-7; v_gene: TRBV15; abundance: -; CDR3nt: TGTGCCACCAGCGGGACAGGGTCCTCCTACGAGCAGTACTTC; CDR3aa: CATSGTGSSYEQYF
d_gene: -; j_gene: TRBJ2-7; v_gene: TRBV9; abundance: -; CDR3nt: TGTGCCAGCAGCCCCCGGACAGAAGGCTACGAGCAGTACTTC; CDR3aa: CASSPRTEGYEQYF
d_gene: TRBD2; j_gene: TRBJ2-3; v_gene: TRBV4-3; abundance: once; CDR3nt: TGCGCCAGCAGTAGCGGGAGGAACGCAGATACGCAGTATTTT; CDR3aa: CASSSGRNADTQYF
d_gene: TRBD2; j_gene: TRBJ2-1; v_gene: TRBV19; abundance: few; CDR3nt: TGTGCCAGTACCCCAGAGACTAGCGGTGAGCAGTTCTTC; CDR3aa: CASTPETSGEQFF
d_gene: -; j_gene: TRBJ1-6; v_gene: TRBV11-2; abundance: -; CDR3nt: TGTGCCAGCAGCTCCTCAGGGAGCTCCTATAATTCACCCCTCCACTTT; CDR3aa: CASSSSGSSYNSPLHF
d_gene: -; j_gene: TRBJ2-3; v_gene: TRBV29-1; abundance: -; CDR3nt: TGCAGCGTTGAACAGGGCACAGATACGCAGTATTTT; CDR3aa: CSVEQGTDTQYF
d_gene: -; j_gene: TRBJ1-3; v_gene: TRBV5-6; abundance: few; CDR3nt: TGTGCCAGCAGCTTGCCGACAGAAGCTGGAAACACCATATATTTT; CDR3aa: CASSLPTEAGNTIYF
d_gene: -; j_gene: TRBJ1-2; v_gene: TRBV5-5; abundance: -; CDR3nt: TGTGCCAGCACCTCGGCGGCGGGGTATGGCTACACCTTC; CDR3aa: CASTSAAGYGYTF